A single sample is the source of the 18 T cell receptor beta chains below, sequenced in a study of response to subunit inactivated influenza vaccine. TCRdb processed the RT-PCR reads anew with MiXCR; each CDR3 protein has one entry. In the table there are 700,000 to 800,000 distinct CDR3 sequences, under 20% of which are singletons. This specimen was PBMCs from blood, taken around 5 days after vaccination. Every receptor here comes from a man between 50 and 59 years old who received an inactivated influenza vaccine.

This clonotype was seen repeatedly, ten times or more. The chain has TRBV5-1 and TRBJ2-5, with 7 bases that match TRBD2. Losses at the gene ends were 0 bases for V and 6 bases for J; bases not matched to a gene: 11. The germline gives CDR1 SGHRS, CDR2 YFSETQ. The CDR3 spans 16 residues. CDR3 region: CASSLERRERRKTQYF. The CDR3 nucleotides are TGCGCCAGCAGCTTGGAAAGGCGGGAGAGAAGAAAGACCCAGTACTTC. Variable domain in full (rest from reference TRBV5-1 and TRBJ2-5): KAGVTQTPRYLIKTRGQQVTLSCSPISGHRSVSWYQQTPGQGLQFLFEYFSETQRNKGNFPGRFSGRQFSNSRSEMNVSTLELGDSALYLCASSLERRERRKTQYFGPGTRLLVL.

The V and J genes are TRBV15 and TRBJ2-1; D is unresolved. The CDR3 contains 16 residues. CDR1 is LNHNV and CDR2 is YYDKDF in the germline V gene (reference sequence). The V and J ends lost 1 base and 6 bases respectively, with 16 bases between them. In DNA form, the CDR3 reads TGTGCCACCAGCAGAGTTAACCAGTGGGCCCTCAATGAGCAGTTCTTC. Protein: CATSRVNQWALNEQFF.

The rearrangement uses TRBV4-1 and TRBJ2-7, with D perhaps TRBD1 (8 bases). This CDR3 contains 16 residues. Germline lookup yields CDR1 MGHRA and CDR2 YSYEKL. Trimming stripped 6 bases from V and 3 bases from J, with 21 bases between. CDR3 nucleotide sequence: TGCGCCAGCAGAACCGACGACAGGGGAGGGTTCTACGAGCAGTACTTC. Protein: CASRTDDRGGFYEQYF.

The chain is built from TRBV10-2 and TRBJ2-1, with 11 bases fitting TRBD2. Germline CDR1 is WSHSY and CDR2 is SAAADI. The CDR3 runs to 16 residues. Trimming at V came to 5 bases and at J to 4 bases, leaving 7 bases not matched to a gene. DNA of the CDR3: TGCGCCAGCAGTCTTAGCGGGGGGGCGTATTACAATGAGCAGTTCTTC. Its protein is CASSLSGGAYYNEQFF.

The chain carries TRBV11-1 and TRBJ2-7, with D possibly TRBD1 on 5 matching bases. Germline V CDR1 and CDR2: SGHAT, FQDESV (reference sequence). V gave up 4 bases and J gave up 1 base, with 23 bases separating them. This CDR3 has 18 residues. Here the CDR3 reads CASSSISFTLPGSYEQYF. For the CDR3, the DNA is TGTGCCAGCAGCTCCATCTCATTCACTCTTCCAGGGTCCTACGAGCAGTACTTC.

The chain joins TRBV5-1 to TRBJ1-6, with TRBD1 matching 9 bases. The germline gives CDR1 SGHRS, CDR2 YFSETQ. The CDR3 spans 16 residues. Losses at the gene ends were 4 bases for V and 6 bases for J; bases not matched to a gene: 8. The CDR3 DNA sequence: TGCGCCAGCAGCGTCGCCGGGACAGGGCGTAATTCACCCCTCCACTTT. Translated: CASSVAGTGRNSPLHF.

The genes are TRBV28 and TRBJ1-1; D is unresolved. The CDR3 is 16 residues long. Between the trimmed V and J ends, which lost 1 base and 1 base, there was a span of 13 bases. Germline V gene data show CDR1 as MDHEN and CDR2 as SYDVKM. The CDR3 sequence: CASSLSNLVSNTEAFF. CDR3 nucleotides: TGTGCCAGCAGTTTATCCAACCTCGTTTCGAACACTGAAGCTTTCTTT.

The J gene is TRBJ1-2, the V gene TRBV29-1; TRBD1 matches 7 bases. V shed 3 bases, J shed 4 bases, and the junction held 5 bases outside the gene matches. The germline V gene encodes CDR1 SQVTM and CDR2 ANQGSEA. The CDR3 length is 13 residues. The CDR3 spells CSVELRDSYGYTF. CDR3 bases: TGCAGCGTTGAGTTGAGGGACAGCTATGGCTACACCTTC.

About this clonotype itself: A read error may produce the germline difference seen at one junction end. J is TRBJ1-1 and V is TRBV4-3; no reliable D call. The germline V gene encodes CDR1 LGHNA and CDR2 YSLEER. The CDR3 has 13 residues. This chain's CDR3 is CASSQEGNTEACF. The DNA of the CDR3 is TGCGCCAGCAGCCAAGAGGGAAACACTGAAGCTTGCTTT.

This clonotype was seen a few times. The CDR3 DNA reads TGTGCCATCTCTCAACCGGGAGCTTCTTATGAGCAGTTCTTC. Its translation: CAISQPGASYEQFF. This chain links TRBV10-3 with TRBJ2-1; D perhaps matches TRBD2 (6 bases). The germline CDR1 and CDR2 sequences are ENHRY and SYGVKD. CDR3 size: 14 residues. Trimming cost V 8 bases and J 8 bases, with 19 bases left between them.

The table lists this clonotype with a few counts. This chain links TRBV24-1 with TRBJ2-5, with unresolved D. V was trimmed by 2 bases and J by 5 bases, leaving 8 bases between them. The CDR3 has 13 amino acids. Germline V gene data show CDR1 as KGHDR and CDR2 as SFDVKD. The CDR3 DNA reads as TGTGCCACCAGTGATTGGGGTTTGGAGACCCAGTACTTC. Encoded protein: CATSDWGLETQYF.

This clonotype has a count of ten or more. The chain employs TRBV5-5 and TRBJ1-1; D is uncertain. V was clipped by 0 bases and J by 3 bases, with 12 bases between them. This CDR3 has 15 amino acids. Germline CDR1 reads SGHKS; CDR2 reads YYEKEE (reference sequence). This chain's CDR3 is CASSLGGSGYTEAFF. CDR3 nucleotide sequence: TGTGCCAGCAGCTTGGGGGGAAGCGGGTACACTGAAGCTTTCTTT.

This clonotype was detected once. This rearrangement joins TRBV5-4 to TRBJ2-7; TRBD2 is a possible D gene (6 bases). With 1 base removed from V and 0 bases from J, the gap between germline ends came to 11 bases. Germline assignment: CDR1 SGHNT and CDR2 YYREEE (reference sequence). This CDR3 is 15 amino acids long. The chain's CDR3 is CASSLTRGSSYEQYF. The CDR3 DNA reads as TGTGCCAGCAGCTTGACACGGGGGAGCTCCTACGAGCAGTACTTC.

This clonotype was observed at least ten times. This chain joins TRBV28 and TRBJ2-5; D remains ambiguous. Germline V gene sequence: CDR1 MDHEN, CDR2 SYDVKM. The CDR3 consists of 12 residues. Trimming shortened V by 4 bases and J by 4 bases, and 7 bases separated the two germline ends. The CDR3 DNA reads TGTGCCAGCAGTTCGTCGCGAGAGACCCAGTACTTC. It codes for CASSSSRETQYF.

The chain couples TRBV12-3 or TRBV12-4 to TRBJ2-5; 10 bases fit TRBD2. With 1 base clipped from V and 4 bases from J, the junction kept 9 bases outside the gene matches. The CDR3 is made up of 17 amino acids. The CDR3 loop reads CASSLESAGGSLETQYF. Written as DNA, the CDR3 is TGTGCCAGCAGTTTAGAATCAGCGGGGGGGTCCCTAGAGACCCAGTACTTC.

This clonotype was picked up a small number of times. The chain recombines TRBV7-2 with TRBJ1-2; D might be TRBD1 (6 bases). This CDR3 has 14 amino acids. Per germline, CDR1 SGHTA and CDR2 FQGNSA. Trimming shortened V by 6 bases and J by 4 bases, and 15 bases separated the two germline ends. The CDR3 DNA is TGTGCCAGCAGGCTCACAGGGTTTTCCTATGGCTACACCTTC. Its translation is CASRLTGFSYGYTF.

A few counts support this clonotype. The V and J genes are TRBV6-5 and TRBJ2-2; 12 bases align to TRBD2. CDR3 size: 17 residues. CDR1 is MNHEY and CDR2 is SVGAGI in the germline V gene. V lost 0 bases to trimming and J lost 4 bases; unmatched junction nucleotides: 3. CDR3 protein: CASSYSLAGGSTGELFF. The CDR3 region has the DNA TGTGCCAGCAGTTACTCGCTAGCGGGGGGGAGCACCGGGGAGCTGTTTTTT.

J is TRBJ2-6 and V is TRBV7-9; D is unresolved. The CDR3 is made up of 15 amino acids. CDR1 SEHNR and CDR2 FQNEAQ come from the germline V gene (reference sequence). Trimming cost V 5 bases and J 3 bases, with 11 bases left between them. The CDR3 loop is CASSAPGGGANVLTF. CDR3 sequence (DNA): TGTGCCAGCAGCGCCCCGGGCGGTGGGGCCAACGTCCTGACTTTC. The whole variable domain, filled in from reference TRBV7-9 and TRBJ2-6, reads DTGVSQNPRHKITKRGQNVTFRCDPISEHNRLYWYRQTLGQGPEFLTYFQNEAQLEKSRLLSDRFSAERPKGSFSTLEIQRTEQGDSAMYLCASSAPGGGANVLTFGAGSRLTVL.